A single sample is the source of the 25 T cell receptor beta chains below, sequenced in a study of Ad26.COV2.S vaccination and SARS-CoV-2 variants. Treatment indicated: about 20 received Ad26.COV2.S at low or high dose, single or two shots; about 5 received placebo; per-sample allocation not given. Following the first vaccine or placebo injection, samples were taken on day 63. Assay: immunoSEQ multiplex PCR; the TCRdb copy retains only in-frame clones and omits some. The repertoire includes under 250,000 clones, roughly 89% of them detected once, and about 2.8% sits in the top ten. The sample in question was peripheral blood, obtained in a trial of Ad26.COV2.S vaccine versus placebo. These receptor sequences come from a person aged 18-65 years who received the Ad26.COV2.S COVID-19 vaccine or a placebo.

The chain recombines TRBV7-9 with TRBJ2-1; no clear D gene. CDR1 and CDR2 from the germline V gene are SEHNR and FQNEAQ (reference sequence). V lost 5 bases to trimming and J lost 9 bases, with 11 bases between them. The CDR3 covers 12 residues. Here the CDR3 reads CASSRIGGEQFF. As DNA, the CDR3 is TGTGCCAGCAGCCGTATTGGCGGTGAGCAGTTCTTC.

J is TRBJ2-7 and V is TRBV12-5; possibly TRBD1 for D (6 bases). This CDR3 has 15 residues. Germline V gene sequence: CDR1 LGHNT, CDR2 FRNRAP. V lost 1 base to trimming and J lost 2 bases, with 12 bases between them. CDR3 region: CASGLGGTSAYEQYF. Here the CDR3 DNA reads TGTGCTAGTGGTTTGGGAGGGACATCGGCCTACGAGCAGTACTTC.

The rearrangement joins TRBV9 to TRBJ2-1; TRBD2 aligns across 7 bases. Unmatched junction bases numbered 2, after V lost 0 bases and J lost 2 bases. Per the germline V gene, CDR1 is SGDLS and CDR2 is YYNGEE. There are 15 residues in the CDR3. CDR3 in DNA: TGTGCCAGCAGCGTAGCCGGGACTACCTACAATGAGCAGTTCTTC. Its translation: CASSVAGTTYNEQFF.

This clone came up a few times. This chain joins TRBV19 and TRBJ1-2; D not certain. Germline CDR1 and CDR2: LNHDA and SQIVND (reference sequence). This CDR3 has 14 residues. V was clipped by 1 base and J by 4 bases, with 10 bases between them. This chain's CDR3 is CASSIAGPGYGYTF. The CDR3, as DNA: TGTGCCAGTAGTATAGCCGGGCCCGGCTATGGCTACACCTTC.

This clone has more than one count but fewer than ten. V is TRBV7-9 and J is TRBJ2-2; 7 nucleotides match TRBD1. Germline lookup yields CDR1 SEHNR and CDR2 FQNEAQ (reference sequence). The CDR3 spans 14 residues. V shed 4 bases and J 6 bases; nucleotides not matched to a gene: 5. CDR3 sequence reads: CASSSQGRSGELFF. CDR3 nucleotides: TGTGCCAGCAGCTCACAGGGGAGATCCGGGGAGCTGTTTTTT.

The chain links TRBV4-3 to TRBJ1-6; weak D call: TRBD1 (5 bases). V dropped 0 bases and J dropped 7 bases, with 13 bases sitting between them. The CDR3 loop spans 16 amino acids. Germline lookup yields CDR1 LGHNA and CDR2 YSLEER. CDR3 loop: CASSQDPRQGNSPLHF. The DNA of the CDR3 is TGCGCCAGCAGCCAAGATCCACGGCAGGGAAATTCACCCCTCCACTTT.

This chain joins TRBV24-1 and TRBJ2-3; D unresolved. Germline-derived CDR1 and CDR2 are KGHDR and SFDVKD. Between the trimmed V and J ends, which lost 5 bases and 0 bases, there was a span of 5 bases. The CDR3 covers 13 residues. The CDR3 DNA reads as TGTGCCACCAGTGCCCGAAGCACAGATACGCAGTATTTT. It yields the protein CATSARSTDTQYF.

The CDR3 sequence: CASSKGPRTGVILENTIYF. Here the CDR3 DNA reads TGTGCCAGCAGCAAAGGTCCCCGGACAGGGGTTATTCTCGAAAACACCATATATTTT. The chain recombines TRBV21-1 with TRBJ1-3; TRBD1, the table's D call, was not compared with the DNA. TRBV21-1 counts as a pseudogene. The CDR3 is 19 residues long.

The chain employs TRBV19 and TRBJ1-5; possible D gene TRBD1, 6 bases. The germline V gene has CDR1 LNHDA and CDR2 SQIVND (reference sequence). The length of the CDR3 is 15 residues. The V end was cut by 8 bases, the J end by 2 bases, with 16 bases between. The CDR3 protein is CASDQQGIRNQPQHF. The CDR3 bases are TGTGCCAGTGATCAACAGGGAATTCGCAATCAGCCCCAGCATTTT.

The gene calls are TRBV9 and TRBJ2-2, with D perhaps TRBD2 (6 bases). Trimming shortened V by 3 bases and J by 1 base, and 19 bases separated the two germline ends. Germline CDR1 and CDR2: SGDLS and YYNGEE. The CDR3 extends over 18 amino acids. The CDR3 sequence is CASSAVTPGLWNTGELFF. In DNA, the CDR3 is TGTGCCAGCAGCGCCGTCACCCCGGGACTCTGGAACACCGGGGAGCTGTTTTTT.

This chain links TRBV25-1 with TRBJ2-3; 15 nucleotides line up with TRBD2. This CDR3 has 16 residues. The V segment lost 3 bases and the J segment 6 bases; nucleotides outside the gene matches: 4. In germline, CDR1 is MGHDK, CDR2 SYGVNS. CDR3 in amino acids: CASSDSGTSGRDTQYF. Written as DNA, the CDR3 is TGTGCCAGCAGTGACTCCGGGACTAGCGGGAGGGATACGCAGTATTTT.

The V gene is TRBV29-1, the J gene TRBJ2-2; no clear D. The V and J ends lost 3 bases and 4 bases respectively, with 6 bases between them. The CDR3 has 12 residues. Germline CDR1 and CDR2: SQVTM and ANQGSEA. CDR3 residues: CSVDHSTGELFF. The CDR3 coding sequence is TGCAGCGTTGACCACAGCACCGGGGAGCTGTTTTTT.

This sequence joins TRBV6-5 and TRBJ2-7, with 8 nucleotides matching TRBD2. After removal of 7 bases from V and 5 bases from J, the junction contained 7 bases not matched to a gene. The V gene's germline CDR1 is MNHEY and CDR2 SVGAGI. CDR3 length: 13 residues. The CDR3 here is CASTKREGHEQYV. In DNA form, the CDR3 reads TGTGCCAGCACCAAACGGGAGGGCCACGAGCAGTACGTC.

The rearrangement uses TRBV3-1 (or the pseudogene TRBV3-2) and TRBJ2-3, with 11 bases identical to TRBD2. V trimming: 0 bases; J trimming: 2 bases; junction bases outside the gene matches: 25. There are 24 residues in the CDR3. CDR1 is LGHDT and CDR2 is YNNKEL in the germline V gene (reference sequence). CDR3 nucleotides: TGTGCCAGCAGCCAAGATGGGACAGGGACCGGGACTAGCGGACTATGGGACCCCACAGATACGCAGTATTTT. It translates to CASSQDGTGTGTSGLWDPTDTQYF.

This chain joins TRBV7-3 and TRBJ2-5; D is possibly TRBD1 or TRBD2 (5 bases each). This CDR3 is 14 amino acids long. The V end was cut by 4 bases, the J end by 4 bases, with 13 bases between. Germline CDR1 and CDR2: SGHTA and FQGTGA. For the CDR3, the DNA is TGTGCCAGCAGCTCCACAGGCCGGGGAGAGACCCAGTACTTC. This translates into CASSSTGRGETQYF.

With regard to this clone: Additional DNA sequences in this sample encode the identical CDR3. The CDR3 protein is CASRGLNTGELFF. CDR3 in DNA: TGTGCCAGCAGGGGCCTGAACACCGGGGAGCTGTTTTTT. This sequence joins TRBV7-3 and TRBJ2-2; D remains unclear. The CDR3 consists of 13 residues. With 6 bases removed from V and 1 base from J, the gap between germline ends came to 6 bases. From germline, CDR1 is SGHTA and CDR2 FQGTGA.

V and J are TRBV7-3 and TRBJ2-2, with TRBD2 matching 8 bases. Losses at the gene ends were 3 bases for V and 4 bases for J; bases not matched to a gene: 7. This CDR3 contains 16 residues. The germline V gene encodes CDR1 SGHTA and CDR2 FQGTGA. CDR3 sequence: CASSLGGSGTTGELFF. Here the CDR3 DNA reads TGTGCCAGCAGCTTGGGTGGTAGCGGGACCACCGGGGAGCTGTTTTTT.

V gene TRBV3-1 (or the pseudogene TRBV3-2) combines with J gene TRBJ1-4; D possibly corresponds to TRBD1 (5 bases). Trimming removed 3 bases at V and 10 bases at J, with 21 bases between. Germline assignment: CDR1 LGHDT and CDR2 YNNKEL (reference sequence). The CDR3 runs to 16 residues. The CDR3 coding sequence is TGTGCCAGCAGCCAGAATACCGGGACGGGAGGGTTAAAACTGTTTTTT. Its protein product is CASSQNTGTGGLKLFF.

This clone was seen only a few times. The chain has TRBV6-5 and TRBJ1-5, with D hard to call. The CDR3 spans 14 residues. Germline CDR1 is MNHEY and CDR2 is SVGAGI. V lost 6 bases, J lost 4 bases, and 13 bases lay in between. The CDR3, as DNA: TGTGCCAGCAGAGCACAGAGTACAAATCAGCCCCAGCATTTT. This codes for CASRAQSTNQPQHF.

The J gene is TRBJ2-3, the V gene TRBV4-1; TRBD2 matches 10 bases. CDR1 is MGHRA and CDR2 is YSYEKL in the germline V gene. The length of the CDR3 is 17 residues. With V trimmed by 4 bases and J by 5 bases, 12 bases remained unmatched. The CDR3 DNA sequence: TGCGCCAGCAGCCCGTCAGGAAGCGGGGGGGCCCTAGATACGCAGTATTTT. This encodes CASSPSGSGGALDTQYF.

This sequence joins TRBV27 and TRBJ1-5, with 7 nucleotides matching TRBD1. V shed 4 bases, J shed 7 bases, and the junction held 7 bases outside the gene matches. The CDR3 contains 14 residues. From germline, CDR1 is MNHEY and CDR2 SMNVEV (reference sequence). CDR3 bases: TGTGCCAGCAGTTCACGACAGGGAGTGCAGCCCCAGCATTTT. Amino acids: CASSSRQGVQPQHF.

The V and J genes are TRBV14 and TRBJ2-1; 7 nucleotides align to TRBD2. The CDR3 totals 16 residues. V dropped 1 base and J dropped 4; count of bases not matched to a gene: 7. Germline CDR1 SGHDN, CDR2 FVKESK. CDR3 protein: CASSQGLAVKYNEQFF. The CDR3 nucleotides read TGTGCCAGCAGCCAAGGTCTAGCGGTTAAATACAATGAGCAGTTCTTC. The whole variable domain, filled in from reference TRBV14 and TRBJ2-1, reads EAGVTQFPSHSVIEKGQTVTLRCDPISGHDNLYWYRRVMGKEIKFLLHFVKESKQDESGMPNNRFLAERTGGTYSTLKVQPAELEDSGVYFCASSQGLAVKYNEQFFGPGTRLTVL.

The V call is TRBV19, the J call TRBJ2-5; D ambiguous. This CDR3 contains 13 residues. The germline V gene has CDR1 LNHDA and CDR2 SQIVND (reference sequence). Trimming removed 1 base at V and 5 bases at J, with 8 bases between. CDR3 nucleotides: TGTGCCAGTAGTATAGGCCTTACGGAGACCCAGTACTTC. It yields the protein CASSIGLTETQYF.

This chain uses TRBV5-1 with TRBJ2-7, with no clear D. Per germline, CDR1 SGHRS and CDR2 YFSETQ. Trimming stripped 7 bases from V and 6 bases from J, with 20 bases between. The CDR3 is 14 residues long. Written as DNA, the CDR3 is TGCGCCAGCCGATTAACTCTGGAAATGGGCGAGCAGTACTTC. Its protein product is CASRLTLEMGEQYF.

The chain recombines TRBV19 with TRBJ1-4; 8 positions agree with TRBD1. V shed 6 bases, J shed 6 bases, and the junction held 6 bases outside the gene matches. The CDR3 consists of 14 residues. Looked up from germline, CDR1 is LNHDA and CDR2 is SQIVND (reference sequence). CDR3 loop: CASSSPGGDEKLFF. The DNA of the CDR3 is TGTGCCAGTAGCTCACCAGGGGGCGATGAAAAACTGTTTTTT.